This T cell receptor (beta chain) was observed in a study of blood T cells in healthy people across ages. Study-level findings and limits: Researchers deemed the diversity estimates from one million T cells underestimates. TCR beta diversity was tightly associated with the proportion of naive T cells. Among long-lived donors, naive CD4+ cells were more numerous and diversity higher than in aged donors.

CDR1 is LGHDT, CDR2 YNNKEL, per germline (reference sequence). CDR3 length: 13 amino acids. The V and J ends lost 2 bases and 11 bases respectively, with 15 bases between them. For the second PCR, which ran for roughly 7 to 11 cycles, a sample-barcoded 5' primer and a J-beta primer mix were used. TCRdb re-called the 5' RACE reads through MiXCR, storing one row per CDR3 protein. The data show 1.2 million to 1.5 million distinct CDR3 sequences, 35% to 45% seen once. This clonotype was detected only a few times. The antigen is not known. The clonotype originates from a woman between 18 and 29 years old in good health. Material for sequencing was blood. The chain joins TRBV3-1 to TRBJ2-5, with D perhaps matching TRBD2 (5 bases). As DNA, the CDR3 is TGTGCCAGCAGCCAACTCCGGGCGAGGGAGCAGTACTTC. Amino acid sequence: CASSQLRAREQYF.